Below are 30 T cell receptor beta chains sequenced from a single sample in a study of cytomegalovirus exposure and HLA in healthy donors. Researchers ran the PCR with 60 Vbeta and 13 Jbeta primers. Generated by immunoSEQ multiplex PCR, the TCRdb table keeps only in-frame clones and is missing some. The repertoire holds around 110,000 clones, with 77% as singletons. Sequenced material: PBMCs. Receptor source: a male donor in good health and CMV-seronegative.

The chain recombines TRBV27 with TRBJ2-3; 11 bases align to TRBD2. Germline V lookup: CDR1 MNHEY, CDR2 SMNVEV (reference sequence). Trimming cost V 6 bases and J 0 bases; bases outside gene matches: 11. The CDR3 extends over 18 amino acids. The CDR3 sequence: CASSPTSGGVTSTDTQYF. The CDR3 nucleotides are TGTGCCAGCAGCCCTACTAGCGGGGGAGTTACTAGCACAGATACGCAGTATTTT.

The genes are TRBV4-1 and TRBJ2-7, with D tentatively TRBD1 (6 bases). V was pared by 0 bases and J by 4 bases, with 10 bases between. Germline V CDR1 and CDR2: MGHRA, YSYEKL. The CDR3 has 14 residues. CDR3 region: CASSQDRGRYEQYF. The CDR3 DNA reads TGCGCCAGCAGCCAAGACAGGGGAAGGTACGAGCAGTACTTC.

V and J are TRBV6-6 and TRBJ2-1; 11 nucleotides match TRBD2. The CDR3 extends over 15 amino acids. V dropped 2 bases and J dropped 13; count of bases not matched to a gene: 10. CDR1 and CDR2 (germline): MNHNY, SVGAGI (reference sequence). DNA of the CDR3: TGTGCCAGCAGTTACCCGACTAGCGGGGACTCAGGTCAGTTCTTC. Its protein is CASSYPTSGDSGQFF.

The chain carries TRBV5-1 and TRBJ2-1; D might be TRBD2 (5 bases). Germline V CDR1 and CDR2: SGHRS, YFSETQ. This CDR3 has 14 residues. Trimming took off 1 base at V and 8 bases at J, with 13 bases between the two ends. CDR3 amino acids: CASSLYRGGYEQFF. CDR3 DNA: TGCGCCAGCAGCTTGTATCGGGGTGGCTATGAGCAGTTCTTC.

The chain joins TRBV10-1 to TRBJ2-7; 7 nucleotides agree with TRBD2. This CDR3 region has 13 residues. Germline V gives CDR1 WNHNN, CDR2 SYGVQD (reference sequence). The ends lost 5 bases at V and 3 bases at J; junction bases unmatched: 4. The CDR3 sequence: CASSTGGFYEQYF. The CDR3 nucleotides read TGCGCCAGCAGTACGGGAGGCTTCTACGAGCAGTACTTC.

The CDR3 region is CASSPGGGVDEQYF. The CDR3 nucleotides read TGTGCCAGCAGTCCGGGGGGGGGTGTCGACGAGCAGTACTTC. This sequence joins TRBV6-5 and TRBJ2-7, with TRBD2 identical over 8 bases. The CDR3 runs 14 residues. V lost 5 bases, J lost 5 bases, and 8 bases stayed unmatched. Looked up from germline, CDR1 is MNHEY and CDR2 is SVGAGI.

The chain joins TRBV9 to TRBJ1-1; no definite D call. From germline, CDR1 is SGDLS and CDR2 YYNGEE. The CDR3 has 12 amino acids. The V gene lost 8 bases and the J gene lost 4 bases, with 12 bases spanning the gap. In nucleotides, the CDR3 is TGTGCCAGGTGGGCCCACGGCACTGAAGCTTTCTTT. It codes for CARWAHGTEAFF.

This clone came up a few times. CDR3 sequence: CASSLGGTSGLRGAQYF. The CDR3 region has the DNA TGTGCCAGCAGCTTAGGCGGGACTAGCGGGTTGAGGGGGGCCCAGTACTTC. The chain carries TRBV11-2 and TRBJ2-5; 12 nucleotides align to TRBD2. J lost 9 bases, V lost 1 base, and 12 bases had no gene match. The CDR3 totals 17 residues. CDR1 and CDR2 from the germline V gene are SGHAT and FQNNGV.

The chain recombines TRBV10-3 with TRBJ1-3, with unresolved D. The CDR3 length is 14 residues. V lost 2 bases, J lost 0 bases, and 5 bases lay in between. Per germline, CDR1 ENHRY and CDR2 SYGVKD. Written as DNA, the CDR3 is TGTGCCATCAGTGAGCATCCCTCTGGAAACACCATATATTTT. It codes for CAISEHPSGNTIYF.

The chain combines TRBV5-6 with TRBJ2-3, with 11 bases fitting TRBD1. The CDR3 has 15 amino acids. The germline V gene has CDR1 SGHDT and CDR2 YYEEEE. J was trimmed by 7 bases and V by 1 base; bases with no gene match: 5. CDR3 bases: TGTGCCAGCAGCTTGCCCGGACAGGGGGCTTATACGCAGTATTTT. It yields the protein CASSLPGQGAYTQYF.

The V gene is TRBV10-3, the J gene TRBJ2-7; D call uncertain. Germline-derived CDR1 and CDR2 are ENHRY and SYGVKD. Between the trimmed V and J ends, which lost 0 bases and 0 bases, there was a span of 9 bases. The CDR3 length is 15 residues. CDR3: CAISESGSRSYEQYF. The CDR3 DNA reads TGTGCCATCAGTGAGTCGGGCAGTCGCTCCTACGAGCAGTACTTC.

On this clone itself: This same CDR3 is encoded by further DNA sequences in the sample. The rearrangement joins TRBV5-1 to TRBJ2-2, with 7 bases aligning to TRBD1. The V gene end was trimmed by 5 bases and the J gene end by 2 bases; junction bases not matched to a gene: 6. Germline V gives CDR1 SGHRS, CDR2 YFSETQ. This CDR3 is 15 amino acids long. The CDR3 DNA is TGCGCCAGCAGTTCGGACAGGATCAACACCGGGGAGCTGTTTTTT. Protein: CASSSDRINTGELFF.

The V gene is TRBV7-2, the J gene TRBJ2-5; tentative D call: TRBD2 (7 bases). Trimming took 5 bases from V and 11 from J, leaving 24 bases between them. Germline values: CDR1 SGHTA, CDR2 FQGNSA. CDR3 length: 15 amino acids. The CDR3, as DNA: TGTGCCAGCAGCAACGCGGGGGCCCCTCGTCGTGAGCAGTACTTC. Protein product: CASSNAGAPRREQYF.

This rearrangement joins TRBV5-1 to TRBJ2-7; D perhaps matches TRBD2 (6 bases). The CDR3 covers 15 residues. Deletions cut 4 bases from V and 5 bases from J, with 19 bases between. Germline CDR1 reads SGHRS; CDR2 reads YFSETQ. CDR3 bases: TGCGCCAGCAGCCGTTCCGCTAGCGACGGCGACGAGCAGTACTTC. This encodes CASSRSASDGDEQYF.

The V and J genes are TRBV7-8 and TRBJ2-7; D is perhaps TRBD2 (6 bases). Trimming pared 5 bases from V and 2 bases from J, leaving 22 bases between. This CDR3 spans 17 amino acids. From germline, CDR1 is SGHVS and CDR2 FQNEAQ. CDR3 amino acids: CASSPLGRTLFTYEQYF. DNA for the CDR3: TGTGCCAGCAGCCCCCTTGGGAGGACGTTGTTCACCTACGAGCAGTACTTC.

The chain couples TRBV5-1 to TRBJ2-3, with D tentatively TRBD2 (6 bases). CDR1 is SGHRS, CDR2 YFSETQ, per germline. This CDR3 has 16 residues. Trimming cost V 3 bases and J 0 bases, with 14 bases left between them. DNA for the CDR3: TGCGCCAGCAGCTCTTCAAGCGGGCGAAGCACAGATACGCAGTATTTT. Protein sequence: CASSSSSGRSTDTQYF.

A note on this clone: A read error may produce the germline difference seen at one junction end. Other nucleotide sequences in the sample specify the same CDR3. This chain connects TRBV10-3 to TRBJ2-7, with 9 bases fitting TRBD1. Germline CDR1 ENHRY, CDR2 SYGVKD. This CDR3 is built from 13 residues. The CDR3 protein is CAITPGQGNEQYF. In DNA, the CDR3 is TGTGCGATCACCCCGGGACAGGGAAACGAGCAGTACTTC.

This clone was recorded a few times. The V and J genes are TRBV11-3 and TRBJ2-7; tentative D call: TRBD1 (6 bases). The CDR3 sequence is 14 residues long. The V and J ends lost 1 base and 6 bases respectively, with 13 bases between them. Germline loops: CDR1 SGHNT, CDR2 YENEEA. In DNA, the CDR3 is TGTGCCAGCAGCTTAGTATCAGGGGTTGGCGAGCAGTACTTC. Translating gives CASSLVSGVGEQYF.

The gene calls are TRBV18 and TRBJ1-2; D is undetermined. CDR3 length: 17 residues. The V and J ends lost 2 bases and 0 bases respectively, with 16 bases between them. The germline gives CDR1 KGHSH, CDR2 LQKENI. The CDR3 sequence is CASSPGLGLGANYGYTF. In DNA form, the CDR3 reads TGTGCCAGCTCACCAGGACTGGGGTTGGGAGCTAACTATGGCTACACCTTC.

The V call is TRBV7-9, the J call TRBJ2-7; D is possibly TRBD2 (5 bases). Looked up from germline, CDR1 is SEHNR and CDR2 is FQNEAQ (reference sequence). The CDR3 extends over 13 amino acids. Trimming took off 1 base at V and 4 bases at J, with 8 bases between the two ends. As DNA, the CDR3 is TGTGCCAGCAGCTTAGGACGGGGATACGAGCAGTACTTC. This codes for CASSLGRGYEQYF.

The table lists this clone with a few counts. The rearrangement joins TRBV28 to TRBJ2-7, with a tentative D call TRBD2 (6 bases). There are 14 residues in the CDR3. The germline gives CDR1 MDHEN, CDR2 SYDVKM. V shed 6 bases and J shed 2 bases, with 14 bases lying between them. The CDR3 region has the DNA TGTGCCAGCAGGTCCCGGGACTTCCCCTACGAGCAGTACTTC. It encodes CASRSRDFPYEQYF.

In DNA form, the CDR3 reads TGTGCCAGCCTAGGACAGGGACGATCCTACAATGAGCAGTTCTTC. Translated, it gives CASLGQGRSYNEQFF. The rearrangement joins TRBV27 to TRBJ2-1; 8 nucleotides match TRBD1. V was clipped by 8 bases and J by 1 base; unmatched bases: 7. Germline V lookup: CDR1 MNHEY, CDR2 SMNVEV (reference sequence). The CDR3 contains 15 residues.

The gene calls are TRBV28 and TRBJ2-7; weak D call: TRBD2 (6 bases). CDR1 and CDR2 from the germline V gene are MDHEN and SYDVKM. V was clipped by 7 bases and J by 4 bases, with 17 bases between them. The CDR3 has 14 amino acids. CDR3 sequence (DNA): TGTGCCAGCATAGATACCGGGACTCGATACGAGCAGTACTTC. This encodes CASIDTGTRYEQYF.

The chain carries TRBV28 and TRBJ1-5, with D perhaps matching TRBD1 (6 bases). Per the germline V gene, CDR1 is MDHEN and CDR2 is SYDVKM. CDR3 size: 14 residues. V gave up 10 bases and J gave up 0 bases, with 13 bases separating them. The CDR3 DNA reads as TGTGCCACCTCCCGGACAGATAGCAATCAGCCCCAGCATTTT. Protein product: CATSRTDSNQPQHF.

The rearrangement links TRBV10-1 to TRBJ1-2; D not certain. V gave up 3 bases and J gave up 13 bases, with 12 bases separating them. The germline V gene has CDR1 WNHNN and CDR2 SYGVQD (reference sequence). CDR3 length: 11 amino acids. The chain's CDR3 is CASSDMGSPTF. The CDR3 DNA follows: TGCGCCAGCAGTGATATGGGGAGTCCCACCTTC.

V usage is TRBV28 and J usage is TRBJ2-3; the match to TRBD2 covers 10 bases. Per the germline V gene, CDR1 is MDHEN and CDR2 is SYDVKM. The length of the CDR3 is 19 residues. Losses at the gene ends were 4 bases for V and 0 bases for J; bases not matched to a gene: 13. CDR3 bases: TGTGCCAGCAGTTCGTTAGCGGCACTAGCGGGAACTAGCACAGATACGCAGTATTTT. Translating gives CASSSLAALAGTSTDTQYF.

This clone was detected only a few times. The DNA for the CDR3 is TGTGCCAGCAGTTTAAACAGGGTACAAGAAAAACTGTTTTTT. Amino acids: CASSLNRVQEKLFF. The chain carries TRBV27 and TRBJ1-4, with D perhaps matching TRBD1 (6 bases). From germline, CDR1 is MNHEY and CDR2 SMNVEV (reference sequence). CDR3 length: 14 residues. V was trimmed by 2 bases and J by 8 bases, leaving 12 bases between them.

About this clone itself: Other DNA variants within this sample encode the same CDR3. The V call is TRBV10-3, the J call TRBJ1-4; D uncertain. The CDR3 runs to 13 residues. In germline, CDR1 is ENHRY, CDR2 SYGVKD. Trimming pared 10 bases from V and 0 bases from J, leaving 9 bases between. The DNA of the CDR3 is TGTGCCAGCCGAGGTGCAACTAATGAAAAACTGTTTTTT. Its protein product is CASRGATNEKLFF.

Written as DNA, the CDR3 is TGTGCCAGCAGTTCCCTCTTGAGGGGCCAAGCAGGGGTTGACGAGCAGTACTTC. This encodes CASSSLLRGQAGVDEQYF. J is TRBJ2-7 and V is TRBV28; D may be TRBD1 (6 bases). Trimming took 4 bases from V and 5 from J, leaving 27 bases between them. Per the germline V gene, CDR1 is MDHEN and CDR2 is SYDVKM. The CDR3 sequence is 18 residues long.

As for this clone: The same CDR3 is also encoded by other DNA sequences in this sample. V is TRBV7-3 and J is TRBJ2-7; perhaps TRBD2 as D (6 bases). The V gene's germline CDR1 is SGHTA and CDR2 FQGTGA. Trimming pared 1 base from V and 5 bases from J, leaving 15 bases between. This CDR3 has 15 amino acids. Here the CDR3 DNA reads TGTGCCAGCAGCTTAATGGGAGGACCCTATGACGAGCAGTACTTC. Amino acid sequence: CASSLMGGPYDEQYF.